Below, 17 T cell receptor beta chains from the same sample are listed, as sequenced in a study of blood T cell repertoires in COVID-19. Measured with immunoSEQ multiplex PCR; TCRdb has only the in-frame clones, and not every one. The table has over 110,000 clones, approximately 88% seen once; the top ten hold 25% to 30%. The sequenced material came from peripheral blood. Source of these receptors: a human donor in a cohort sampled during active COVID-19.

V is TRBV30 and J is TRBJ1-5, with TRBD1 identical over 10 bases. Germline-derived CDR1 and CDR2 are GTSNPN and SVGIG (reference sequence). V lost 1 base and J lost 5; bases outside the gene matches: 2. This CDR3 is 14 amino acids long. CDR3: CAWSADRGDQPQHF. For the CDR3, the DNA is TGTGCCTGGAGTGCGGACAGGGGGGATCAGCCCCAGCATTTT. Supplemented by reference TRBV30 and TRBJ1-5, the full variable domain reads SQTIHQWPATLVQPVGSPLSLECTVEGTSNPNLYWYRQAAGRGLQLLFYSVGIGQISSEVPQNLSASRPQDRQFILSSKKLLLSDSGFYLCAWSADRGDQPQHFGDGTRLSIL.

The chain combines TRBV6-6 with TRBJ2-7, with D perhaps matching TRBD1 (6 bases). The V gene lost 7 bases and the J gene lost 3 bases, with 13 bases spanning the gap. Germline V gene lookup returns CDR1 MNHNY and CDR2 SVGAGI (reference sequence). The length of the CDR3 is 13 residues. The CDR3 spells CASTLPQGYEQYF. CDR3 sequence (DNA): TGTGCCAGCACCCTGCCACAGGGCTACGAGCAGTACTTC.

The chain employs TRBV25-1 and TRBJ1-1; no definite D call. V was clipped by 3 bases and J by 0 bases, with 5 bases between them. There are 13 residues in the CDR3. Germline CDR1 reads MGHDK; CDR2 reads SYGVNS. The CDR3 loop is CASSDVVNTEAFF. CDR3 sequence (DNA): TGTGCCAGCAGTGACGTCGTGAACACTGAAGCTTTCTTT.

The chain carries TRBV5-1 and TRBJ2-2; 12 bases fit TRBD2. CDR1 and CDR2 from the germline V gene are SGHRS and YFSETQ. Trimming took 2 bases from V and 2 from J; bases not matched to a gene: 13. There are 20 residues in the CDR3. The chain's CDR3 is CASSFSTSGGPRANTGELFF. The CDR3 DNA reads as TGCGCCAGCAGCTTTTCAACTAGCGGGGGGCCCCGGGCAAACACCGGGGAGCTGTTTTTT.

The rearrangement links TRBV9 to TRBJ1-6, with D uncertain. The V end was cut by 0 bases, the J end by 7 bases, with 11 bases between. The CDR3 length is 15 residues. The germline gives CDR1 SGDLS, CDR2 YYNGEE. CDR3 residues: CASSVEGGSNSPLHF. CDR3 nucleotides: TGTGCCAGCAGCGTAGAAGGCGGCTCGAATTCACCCCTCCACTTT.

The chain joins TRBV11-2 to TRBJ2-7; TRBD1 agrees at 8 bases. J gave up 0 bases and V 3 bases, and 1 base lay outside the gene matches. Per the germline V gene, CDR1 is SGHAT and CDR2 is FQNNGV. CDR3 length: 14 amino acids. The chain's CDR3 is CASSFGTGSYEQYF. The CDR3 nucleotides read TGTGCCAGCAGCTTCGGGACAGGCTCCTACGAGCAGTACTTC.

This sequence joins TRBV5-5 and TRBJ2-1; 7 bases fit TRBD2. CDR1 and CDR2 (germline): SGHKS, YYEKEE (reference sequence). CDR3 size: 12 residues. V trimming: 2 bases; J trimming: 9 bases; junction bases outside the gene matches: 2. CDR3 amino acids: CASSFGEGEQFF. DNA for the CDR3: TGTGCCAGCAGCTTTGGGGAGGGTGAGCAGTTCTTC.

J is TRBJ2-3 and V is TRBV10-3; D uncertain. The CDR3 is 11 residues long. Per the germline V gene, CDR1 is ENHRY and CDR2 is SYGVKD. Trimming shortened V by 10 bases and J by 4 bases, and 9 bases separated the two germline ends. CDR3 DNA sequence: TGTGCCACAGCGTGGGCAGATACGCAGTATTTT. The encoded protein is CATAWADTQYF.

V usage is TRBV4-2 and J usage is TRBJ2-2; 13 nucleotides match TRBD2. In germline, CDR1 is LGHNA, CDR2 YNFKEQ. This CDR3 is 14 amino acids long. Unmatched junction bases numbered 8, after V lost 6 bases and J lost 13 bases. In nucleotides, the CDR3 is TGTGCCAGCAGTCCTGTACTAGCGGGGGGGTTGCTGTTTTTT. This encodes CASSPVLAGGLLFF.

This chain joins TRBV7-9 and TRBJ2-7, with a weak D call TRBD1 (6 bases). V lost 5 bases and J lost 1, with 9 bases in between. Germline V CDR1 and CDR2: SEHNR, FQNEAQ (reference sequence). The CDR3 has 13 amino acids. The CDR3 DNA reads TGTGCCAGCAGCCAGGGGATATCCTACGAGCAGTACTTC. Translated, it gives CASSQGISYEQYF.

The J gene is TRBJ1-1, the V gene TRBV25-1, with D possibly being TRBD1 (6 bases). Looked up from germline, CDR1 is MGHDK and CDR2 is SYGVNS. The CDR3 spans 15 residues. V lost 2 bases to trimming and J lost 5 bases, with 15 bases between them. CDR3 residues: CASSEQGFANTEAFF. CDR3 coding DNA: TGTGCCAGCAGTGAACAGGGGTTTGCGAATACTGAAGCTTTCTTT. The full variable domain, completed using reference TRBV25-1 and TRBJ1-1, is EADIYQTPRYLVIGTGKKITLECSQTMGHDKMYWYQQDPGMELHLIHYSYGVNSTEKGDLSSESTVSRIRTEHFPLTLESARPSHTSQYLCASSEQGFANTEAFFGQGTRLTVV.

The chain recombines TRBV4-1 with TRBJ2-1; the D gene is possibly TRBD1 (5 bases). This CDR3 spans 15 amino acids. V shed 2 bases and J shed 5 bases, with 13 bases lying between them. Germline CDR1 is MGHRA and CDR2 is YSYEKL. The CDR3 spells CASSQLWQGNNEQFF. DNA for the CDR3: TGCGCCAGCAGCCAATTATGGCAGGGAAACAATGAGCAGTTCTTC.

The CDR3 region is CSVEARGDGYTF. The CDR3 DNA sequence: TGCAGCGTTGAGGCCAGGGGTGATGGCTACACCTTC. The J gene is TRBJ1-2, the V gene TRBV29-1; a weak D match, TRBD1 (6 bases). Germline V CDR1 and CDR2: SQVTM, ANQGSEA. V was clipped by 3 bases and J by 6 bases, with 11 bases between them. This CDR3 region has 12 residues.

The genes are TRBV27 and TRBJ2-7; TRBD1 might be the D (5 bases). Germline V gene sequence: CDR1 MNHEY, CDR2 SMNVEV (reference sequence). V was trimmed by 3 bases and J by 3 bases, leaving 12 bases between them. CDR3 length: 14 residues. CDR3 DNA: TGTGCCAGCAGTTTCTGGCAGGGTGACTACGAGCAGTACTTC. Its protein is CASSFWQGDYEQYF.

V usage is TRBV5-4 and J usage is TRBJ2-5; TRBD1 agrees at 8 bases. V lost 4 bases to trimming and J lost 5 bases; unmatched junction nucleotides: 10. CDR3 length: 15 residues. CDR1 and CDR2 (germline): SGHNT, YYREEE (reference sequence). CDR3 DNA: TGTGCCAGCAGCCTGGCAGGGGGCTGGGGGGAGACCCAGTACTTC. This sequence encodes CASSLAGGWGETQYF.

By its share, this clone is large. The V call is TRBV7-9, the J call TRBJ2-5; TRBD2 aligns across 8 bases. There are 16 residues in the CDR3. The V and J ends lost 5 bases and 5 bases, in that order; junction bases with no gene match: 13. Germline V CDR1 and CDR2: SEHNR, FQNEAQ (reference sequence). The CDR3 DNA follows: TGTGCCAGCAGCCCTTTAACAGCGGGGGATGGTGAGACCCAGTACTTC. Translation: CASSPLTAGDGETQYF.

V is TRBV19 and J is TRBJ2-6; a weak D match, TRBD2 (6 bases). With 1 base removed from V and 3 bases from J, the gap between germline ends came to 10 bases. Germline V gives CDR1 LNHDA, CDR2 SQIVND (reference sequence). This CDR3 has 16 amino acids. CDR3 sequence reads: CASSIGGVYGANVLTF. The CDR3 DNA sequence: TGTGCCAGTAGTATAGGCGGGGTATATGGGGCCAACGTCCTGACTTTC.